This T cell receptor (beta chain) appears in the sequencing data of a study of OX40 agonist ivuxolimab in advanced cancers. About the study: Treatment of patients was with ivuxolimab, an agonistic anti-OX40 (CD134) antibody. The dose-escalation cohort had hepatocellular carcinoma, melanoma, renal cell or head and neck cancer. Intravenous ivuxolimab was administered to patients every 2 weeks at 0.01 to 10 mg/kg. Study-level results: Not determined was the antigen specificity of the expanded peripheral T cells.

V was clipped by 6 bases and J by 6 bases, with 11 bases between them. Germline V gene lookup returns CDR1 MDHEN and CDR2 SYDVKM. The CDR3 spans 13 residues. In regard to this clone: The antigen is not known.

Produced via immunoSEQ multiplex PCR; TCRdb's table is partial and in-frame only. The sample carries tens of thousands of clones, approximately 90% recorded once. The J gene is TRBJ2-2, the V gene TRBV28; perhaps TRBD1 as D (6 bases). The sequence was obtained from an adult with an advanced solid tumor such as melanoma, head and neck, liver or kidney cancer. The material was CD4+ or CD8+ T cells sorted from blood, obtained in a trial of the OX40 agonist ivuxolimab. CDR3 in DNA: TGTGCCAGCAGCTTTCGACAGGCCGGGGAGCTGTTTTTT. It translates to CASSFRQAGELFF.